The entry below gives a single TCR beta chain sequence along with its context. Its antigen is not yet known. Per-base qualities were not stored, and no clone one base away is much larger. The trim is 1 base for V and 4 bases for J, with a gap of 14 bases between the germline ends. Per the germline V gene (reference sequence), SGHKS is the CDR1 and YYEKEE is the CDR2. CDR3 length: 15 amino acids, cysteine to phenylalanine. CDR3 DNA only is kept here, 45 bases in frame from base 1. TCRdb names Illumina NovaSeq 6000 as the instrument used. Synthesis of TCR cDNA relied on 5'RACE template switching, a step that introduced a universal primer site along with unique molecular identifiers. Priming for cDNA synthesis came from both the TCR alpha and TCR beta constant segments. Library amplification involved two PCR steps, and the second step added sample barcodes and sequencing adapters. Sequencing of libraries was done on Illumina HiSeq 2500 (2x100 bp) or NovaSeq (2x150 bp). Turning to the authors' computational methods: MIGEC was used to demultiplex reads and collapse the reads into UMI consensus sequences, and MiXCR was used for V(D)J alignment. Using edgeR on replicate PBMC samples, clonotypes were called vaccine-responding if FDR was below 0.01 and the log2 fold change was above 5 up to day 15. Each bulk clonotype received a CD4 or CD8 identity based on whether the sequenced CD4 or CD8 repertoire contained that clonotype at higher abundance. The public reads were run again by TCRdb, first through fastp at Q25 and then through MiXCR, and only productive beta chains were kept. Each CDR3 protein appears once, grouped with its most common genes and DNA. The V and J calls, along with clone size, are taken from TCRdb and not from the paper's own processing. This sample comprises around 300,000 distinct CDR3 sequences, roughly 3.9% of them detected only once. Of the sample, around 23% is held by the ten largest clones.

The data derive from a study of T cells after yellow fever vaccination (dated by TCRdb to about 2019). Study-level background: The SMART-Seq v4 Ultra Low Input RNA kit was used to prepare libraries from fractions with low cell numbers. To follow T-cell clones before and after both primary and booster YFV17D yellow fever vaccination, bulk TCR alpha and beta repertoires underwent longitudinal sequencing. Blood was drawn at multiple timepoints before and after primary and secondary immunization, with bulk PBMC replicates and cell subsets isolated. The cohort comprised two healthy male donors, one aged 18 to 29 and one aged 30 to 40 years.

What the treatment or condition label conveys for this sample: live attenuated yellow fever vaccine strain. At each blood-draw timepoint, two biological replicates of bulk PBMCs were obtained. A standard Ficoll-Paque protocol was used to isolate PBMCs from peripheral blood. TriZol was used to extract RNA from bulk PBMCs, CD4 and CD8 fractions, and dextramer-positive and dextramer-negative fractions. What the work shows at the level of the full study, not this receptor alone: A small share of clonotypes occurred in both CD4 and CD8 compartments, likely arising from convergent recombination. The secondary T-cell response was found to be weaker but faster than the primary response, with a peak reached on day 5 rather than on day 15. Most clones expanded after primary vaccination were re-detected after the booster (just under 97% of CD4 and approximately 89% of CD8), suggesting broad memory maintenance. Only two donors were included in the study, so the extent to which the findings can be generalized is limited. Computational filtering was needed because FACS-sorted repertoires could contain abundant contaminating clonotypes from the bulk population.

The specimen comprised PBMCs, sampled 5 days after the yellow fever booster vaccination. The V gene is TRBV5-5 and the J gene is TRBJ1-2; the D gene cannot be resolved reliably. This clonotype originated in a man between 18 and 35 years old who received the YFV17D yellow fever vaccine. The CDR3 region has the sequence CASSLMNPGGYGYTF. In nucleotide form, the sequence is TGTGCCAGCAGCTTGATGAATCCCGGTGGCTATGGCTACACCTTC.